The 11 T cell receptor beta chains listed next were all sequenced from one sample in a study of shared clonotypes between healthy human individuals. Libraries were prepared by immunoSEQ multiplex PCR; TCRdb keeps only in-frame clonotypes and omits some of them. Here the sample spans fewer than 2.5 million clones, over 85% being singletons. Specimen: naive CD4+ T cells from PBMCs. Subset: CD45RA+ positively selected. These receptors all stem from a man aged 18-30 years in good health. Some clones in this sample may be carry-over from other donors' samples.

This rearrangement joins TRBV10-3 to TRBJ1-3; 9 positions match TRBD1. The CDR3 has 19 amino acids. Looked up from germline, CDR1 is ENHRY and CDR2 is SYGVKD. V shed 7 bases and J 4 bases; nucleotides not matched to a gene: 20. CDR3 in amino acids: CAIKEYSRDRALNGNTIYF. The DNA of the CDR3 is TGTGCCATCAAGGAATATAGTAGGGACAGGGCGTTAAACGGAAACACCATATATTTT.

This rearrangement joins TRBV18 to TRBJ2-1, with D unresolved. The CDR3 is 13 amino acids. The V end lost 3 bases, the J end lost 8 bases, and 11 bases lay between the germline ends. CDR1 KGHSH and CDR2 LQKENI come from the germline V gene. In nucleotides, the CDR3 is TGTGCCAGCTCACCCGGGCTCATTGATGAGCAGTTCTTC. Translated: CASSPGLIDEQFF.

The chain employs TRBV6-5 and TRBJ1-1; weak D call: TRBD1 (6 bases). The CDR3 covers 14 residues. The V gene lost 6 bases and the J gene lost 6 bases, with 17 bases spanning the gap. Germline loops: CDR1 MNHEY, CDR2 SVGAGI. The CDR3 protein is CASRENRAGAEAFF. CDR3 nucleotide sequence: TGTGCCAGCAGGGAAAACAGGGCAGGCGCTGAAGCTTTCTTT.

V and J are TRBV27 and TRBJ2-6; the D is unclear. V lost 6 bases and J 2 bases, leaving 8 bases between the germline ends. Germline values: CDR1 MNHEY, CDR2 SMNVEV (reference sequence). The CDR3 loop spans 14 amino acids. The CDR3 DNA sequence: TGTGCCAGCAGGAGCCGGGCTGGGGCCAACGTCCTGACTTTC. It yields the protein CASRSRAGANVLTF.

The V call is TRBV6-6, the J call TRBJ2-1, with 12 bases aligning to TRBD2. The germline CDR1 and CDR2 sequences are MNHNY and SVGAGI (reference sequence). CDR3 length equals 15 residues. Trimming removed 6 bases from V and 6 bases from J; junction bases left unmatched: 6. The CDR3 DNA is TGTGCCAGCAGCCTACTAGCGGGAGGAATCAATGAGCAGTTCTTC. This sequence encodes CASSLLAGGINEQFF.

V gene TRBV7-3 combines with J gene TRBJ2-7, with 7 bases lining up with TRBD2. This CDR3 region has 14 residues. The germline V gene encodes CDR1 SGHTA and CDR2 FQGTGA. With 8 bases clipped from V and 0 bases from J, the junction kept 7 bases outside the gene matches. The CDR3 loop reads CASRPTGGSYEQYF. Written as DNA, the CDR3 is TGTGCCAGCCGCCCTACGGGGGGCTCCTACGAGCAGTACTTC. Based on the CDR3 plus reference TRBV7-3 and TRBJ2-7, the full variable domain is GAGVSQTPSNKVTEKGKYVELRCDPISGHTALYWYRQSLGQGPEFLIYFQGTGAADDSGLPNDRFFAVRPEGSVSTLKIQRTERGDSAVYLCASRPTGGSYEQYFGPGTRLTVT.

The chain is built from TRBV18 and TRBJ2-7; 12 bases agree with TRBD2. The CDR3 totals 15 residues. The germline CDR1 and CDR2 sequences are KGHSH and LQKENI. V lost 3 bases and J lost 5; bases outside the gene matches: 5. The CDR3 loop reads CASSPGLAGLDEQYF. The DNA of the CDR3 is TGTGCCAGCTCACCGGGACTAGCGGGTTTGGACGAGCAGTACTTC.

The chain links TRBV6-5 to TRBJ2-7, with D tentatively TRBD2 (6 bases). The CDR3 length is 15 residues. The V end was cut by 2 bases, the J end by 3 bases, with 14 bases between. Per the germline V gene, CDR1 is MNHEY and CDR2 is SVGAGI. The CDR3 loop is CASSYAARAGYEQYF. The CDR3, as DNA: TGTGCCAGCAGTTACGCGGCTAGAGCGGGCTACGAGCAGTACTTC.

The chain employs TRBV11-3 and TRBJ2-3; no reliable D call. CDR3 size: 12 residues. Germline CDR1 is SGHNT and CDR2 is YENEEA. V was cut by 5 bases and J by 5 bases, with 8 bases left in between. CDR3 protein: CASSRSRDTQYF. The DNA of the CDR3 is TGTGCCAGCAGCCGTTCGAGAGATACGCAGTATTTT. The full variable domain, its missing parts supplied by reference TRBV11-3 and TRBJ2-3, is EAGVVQSPRYKIIEKKQPVAFWCNPISGHNTLYWYLQNLGQGPELLIRYENEEAVDDSQLPKDRFSAERLKGVDSTLKIQPAELGDSAVYLCASSRSRDTQYFGPGTRLTVL.

CDR3 DNA sequence: TGTGCCAGCAGTTTAACTAGCGGGATCTCCTACGAGCAGTACTTC. It is translated as CASSLTSGISYEQYF. The genes are TRBV28 and TRBJ2-7, with 10 bases matching TRBD2. V trimming: 2 bases; J trimming: 0 bases; junction bases outside the gene matches: 1. The CDR3 runs to 15 residues. Germline V gives CDR1 MDHEN, CDR2 SYDVKM.

J is TRBJ2-7 and V is TRBV9; 8 nucleotides line up with TRBD2. Per germline, CDR1 SGDLS and CDR2 YYNGEE. V was pared by 4 bases and J by 5 bases, with 8 bases of the junction left unmatched. The CDR3 contains 14 residues. CDR3 protein: CASSKGLASDEQYF. CDR3 nucleotides: TGTGCCAGCAGCAAAGGACTAGCTAGCGACGAGCAGTACTTC.